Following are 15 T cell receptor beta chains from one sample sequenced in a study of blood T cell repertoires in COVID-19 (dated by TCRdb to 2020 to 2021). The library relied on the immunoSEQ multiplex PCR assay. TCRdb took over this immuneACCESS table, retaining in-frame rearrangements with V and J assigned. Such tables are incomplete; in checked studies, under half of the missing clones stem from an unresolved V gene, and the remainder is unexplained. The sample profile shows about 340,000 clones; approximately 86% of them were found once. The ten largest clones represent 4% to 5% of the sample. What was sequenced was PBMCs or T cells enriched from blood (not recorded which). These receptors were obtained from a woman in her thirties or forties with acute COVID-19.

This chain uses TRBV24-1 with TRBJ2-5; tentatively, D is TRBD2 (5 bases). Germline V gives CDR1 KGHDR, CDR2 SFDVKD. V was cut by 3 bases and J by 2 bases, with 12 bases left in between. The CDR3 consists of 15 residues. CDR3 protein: CATSDPSGSQETQYF. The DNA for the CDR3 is TGTGCCACCAGTGATCCATCGGGGAGTCAAGAGACCCAGTACTTC.

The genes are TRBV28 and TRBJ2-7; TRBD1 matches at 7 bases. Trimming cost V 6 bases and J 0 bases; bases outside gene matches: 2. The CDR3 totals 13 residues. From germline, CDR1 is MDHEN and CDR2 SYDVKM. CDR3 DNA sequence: TGTGCCAGCAGGACAGGGCCCTCCTACGAGCAGTACTTC. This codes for CASRTGPSYEQYF.

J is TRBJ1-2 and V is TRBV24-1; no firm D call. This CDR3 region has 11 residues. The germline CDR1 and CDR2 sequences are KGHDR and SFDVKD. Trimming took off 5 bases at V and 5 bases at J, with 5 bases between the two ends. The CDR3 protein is CATSGGYGYTF. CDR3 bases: TGTGCCACCAGTGGCGGTTATGGCTACACCTTC.

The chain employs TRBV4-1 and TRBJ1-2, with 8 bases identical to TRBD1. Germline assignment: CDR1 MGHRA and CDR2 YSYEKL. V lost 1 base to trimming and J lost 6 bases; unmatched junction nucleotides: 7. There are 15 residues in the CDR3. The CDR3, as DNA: TGCGCCAGCAGCCAAGGTTTAGGACAGGGTAATGGCTACACCTTC. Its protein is CASSQGLGQGNGYTF.

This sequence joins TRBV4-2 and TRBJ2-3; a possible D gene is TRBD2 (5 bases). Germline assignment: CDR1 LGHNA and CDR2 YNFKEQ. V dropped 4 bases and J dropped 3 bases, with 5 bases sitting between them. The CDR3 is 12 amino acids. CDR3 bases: TGTGCCAGCAGCCGGAGGACAGATACGCAGTATTTT. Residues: CASSRRTDTQYF.

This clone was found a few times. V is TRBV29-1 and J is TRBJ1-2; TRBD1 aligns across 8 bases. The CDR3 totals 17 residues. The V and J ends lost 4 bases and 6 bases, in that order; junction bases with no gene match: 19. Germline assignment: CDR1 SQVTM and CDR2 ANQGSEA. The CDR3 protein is CSVVPLIGLDRANGYTF. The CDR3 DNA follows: TGCAGCGTTGTCCCACTAATAGGCTTGGACAGGGCGAATGGCTACACCTTC. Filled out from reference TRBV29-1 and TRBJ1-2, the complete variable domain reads SAVISQKPSRDICQRGTSLTIQCQVDSQVTMMFWYRQQPGQSLTLIATANQGSEATYESGFVIDKFPISRPNLTFSTLTVSNMSPEDSSIYLCSVVPLIGLDRANGYTFGSGTRLTVV.

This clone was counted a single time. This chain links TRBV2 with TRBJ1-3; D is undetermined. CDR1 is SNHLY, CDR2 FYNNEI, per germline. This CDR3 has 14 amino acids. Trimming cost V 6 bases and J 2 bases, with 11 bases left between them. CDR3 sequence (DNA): TGTGCCAGCAGGAAAGGAGTTCCTGGAAACACCATATATTTT. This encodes CASRKGVPGNTIYF.

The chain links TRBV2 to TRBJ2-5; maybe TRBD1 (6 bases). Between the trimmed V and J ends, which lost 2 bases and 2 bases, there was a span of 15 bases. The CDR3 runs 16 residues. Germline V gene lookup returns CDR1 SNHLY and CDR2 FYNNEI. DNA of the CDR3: TGTGCCAGCAGTGAACCCGGGACACAGGGACAAGAGACCCAGTACTTC. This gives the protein CASSEPGTQGQETQYF.

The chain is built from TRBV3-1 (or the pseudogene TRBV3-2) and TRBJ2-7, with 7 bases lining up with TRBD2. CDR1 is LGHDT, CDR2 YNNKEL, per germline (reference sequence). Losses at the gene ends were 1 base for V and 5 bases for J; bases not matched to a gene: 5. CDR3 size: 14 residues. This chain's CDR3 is CASSQGAGTNEQYF. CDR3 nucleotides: TGTGCCAGCAGCCAAGGGGCAGGGACTAACGAGCAGTACTTC.

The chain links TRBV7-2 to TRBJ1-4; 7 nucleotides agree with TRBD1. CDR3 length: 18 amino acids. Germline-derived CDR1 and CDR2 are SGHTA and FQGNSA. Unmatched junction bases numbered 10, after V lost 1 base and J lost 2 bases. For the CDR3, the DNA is TGTGCCAGCAGCTTAGGGCTCAGGGGGATCGGTACTAATGAAAAACTGTTTTTT. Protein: CASSLGLRGIGTNEKLFF.

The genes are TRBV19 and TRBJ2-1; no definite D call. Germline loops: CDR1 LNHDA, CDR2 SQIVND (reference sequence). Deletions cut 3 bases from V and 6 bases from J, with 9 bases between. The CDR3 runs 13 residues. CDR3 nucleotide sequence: TGTGCCAGTAGTATCCTTACATCCAATGAGCAGTTCTTC. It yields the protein CASSILTSNEQFF.

CDR3 DNA: TGTGCCAGCATACTAGCGGGGGAGCAGTTCTTC. Protein sequence: CASILAGEQFF. The chain is built from TRBV7-9 and TRBJ2-1; 10 bases line up with TRBD2. Germline-derived CDR1 and CDR2 are SEHNR and FQNEAQ (reference sequence). The CDR3 runs 11 residues. Unmatched junction bases numbered 1, after V lost 7 bases and J lost 10 bases.

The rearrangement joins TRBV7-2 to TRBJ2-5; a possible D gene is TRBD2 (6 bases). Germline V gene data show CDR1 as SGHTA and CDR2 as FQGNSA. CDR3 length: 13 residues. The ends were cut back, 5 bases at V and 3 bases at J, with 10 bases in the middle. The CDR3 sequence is CASSPGLEETQYF. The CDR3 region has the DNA TGTGCCAGCAGCCCGGGACTCGAAGAGACCCAGTACTTC.

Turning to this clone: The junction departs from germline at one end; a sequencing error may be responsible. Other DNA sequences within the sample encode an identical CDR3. CDR3 residues: CASSQDSVLNEQFF. DNA of the CDR3: TGTGCCAGTAGCCAAGACTCCGTCCTCAATGAGCAGTTCTTC. The chain combines TRBV3-1 (or the pseudogene TRBV3-2) with TRBJ2-1; no firm D call. CDR1 is LGHDT, CDR2 YNNKEL, per germline (reference sequence). This CDR3 has 14 residues.

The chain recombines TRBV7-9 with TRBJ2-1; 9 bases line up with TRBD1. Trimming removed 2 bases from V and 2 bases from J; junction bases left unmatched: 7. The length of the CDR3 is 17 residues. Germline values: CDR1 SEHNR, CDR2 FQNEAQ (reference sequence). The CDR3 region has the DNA TGTGCCAGCAGCTTACGTCCGGGACAGGGCACCTACAATGAGCAGTTCTTC. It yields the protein CASSLRPGQGTYNEQFF.